This T cell receptor beta chain is from a study of blood T cell repertoires in COVID-19 (dated by TCRdb to about 2020). With respect to the entire study: Collaborator samples came from the United States, Italy and Spain and covered acute and convalescent phases of COVID-19. The material from the prospective study consisted of cDNA or gDNA derived from T cells, B-cell-depleted T cells, or PBMCs. Subjects who had been exposed to COVID-19, were actively infected with it, or had recovered from it provided the deeply sampled blood TCRbeta repertoires that made up the dataset. The repertoires were released in a freely available public database meant as a resource for research on the immune response to SARS-CoV-2. The samples were drawn from the first 160 participants of the ongoing ImmuneRACE study and from 1,254 subjects provided by 6 global collaborators. Nearly every sample came with metadata listing a de-identified subject ID, COVID-19 status, age in years and sex. Where available, HLA class I and class II types were obtained from metadata supplied by the sample provider rather than from assay-based typing. The investigation overall reported the following: The quantity of clinical and demographic metadata differed by source and by participant and was supplied without curation.

Whole blood was collected in K2EDTA tubes by collaborating institutions according to the institutions' own protocols. For TCRbeta analysis, collaborators shipped samples as frozen whole blood, isolated PBMCs, or DNA extracted from either of those sample types. TCRbeta CDR3 regions were amplified from genomic DNA by means of the immunoSEQ Assay, a bias-controlled multiplex PCR. On the study's bioinformatics: Within the assay, amplification of reference gene primers was used to estimate how many nucleated cells each sample contained. To quantify the absolute abundance of each unique TCRbeta CDR3 rearrangement, sequence reads were collapsed and filtered. For each sample, productive Simpson clonality was calculated by taking the square root of Simpson's diversity index across productive rearrangements. In its TCRdb copy, this immuneACCESS table keeps in-frame sequences only and misses some clones. Where compared with another copy, unresolved V genes explain less than half of these, and the others have no known cause. The DNA was the basis for D and trimming; V, J and clone size are from that table. A total of about 83,000 clones appear in this sample, roughly 80% of them only once. Of the sample, roughly 15% is held by the ten largest clones.

Turning to this clone: The antigen it binds to is not known. Base quality data are lacking; no much larger clone is found one base away.

Reading the germline V gene gives CDR1 SGHRS and CDR2 YFSETQ. Germline trimming: 4 bases from V, 4 bases from J; junction bases outside gene matches: 8. Measured from the cysteine to the phenylalanine, the CDR3 is 15 residues long. Only the CDR3 DNA is retained, 45 bases long and in frame from the first base. The chain uses TRBV5-1 and TRBJ2-3, and 8 junction bases match TRBD1. Sequencing input: peripheral blood. The receptor was derived from a woman of 80 years or more with acute or convalescent COVID-19. The sequenced DNA is TGCGCCAGCAGCCTACAGGGGGTACGGGCAGATACGCAGTATTTT. Its coded protein is CASSLQGVRADTQYF.